This TCR beta chain is from a study of T cells in Graves' hyperthyroidism and ophthalmopathy. Regarding the study as a whole: Peripheral blood also featured most of the thyroid clonotypes expanded above 0.001.

This clonotype has a count of ten or more. Its antigen remains unknown. The CDR3 has 16 amino acids. Germline assignment: CDR1 SNHLY and CDR2 FYNNEI. Trimming at V came to 5 bases and at J to 1 base, leaving 2 bases not matched to a gene. Diagnostic decisions used clinical symptoms, serum thyroxine and TRAb, thyroid ultrasound and orbital computed tomography. The source material, RNA transcripts, was used to amplify TCR beta CDR3 regions. HTBI primers drove first-round RT-PCR of the TCR CDR3. MiXCR was run by TCRdb on the multiplex PCR reads, yielding one entry per CDR3 protein. The data contain fewer than 300,000 distinct CDR3 sequences, 13% to 15% of them singletons.

The source is a woman in her 50s with Graves' hyperthyroidism that later progressed to Graves' ophthalmopathy. Sequenced material: blood. The chain links TRBV2 to TRBJ2-2; TRBD2 agrees at 12 bases. This CDR3 reads CASSLLAGGNTGELFF. The DNA of the CDR3 is TGTGCCAGCAGTCTACTAGCGGGAGGGAACACCGGGGAGCTGTTTTTT.